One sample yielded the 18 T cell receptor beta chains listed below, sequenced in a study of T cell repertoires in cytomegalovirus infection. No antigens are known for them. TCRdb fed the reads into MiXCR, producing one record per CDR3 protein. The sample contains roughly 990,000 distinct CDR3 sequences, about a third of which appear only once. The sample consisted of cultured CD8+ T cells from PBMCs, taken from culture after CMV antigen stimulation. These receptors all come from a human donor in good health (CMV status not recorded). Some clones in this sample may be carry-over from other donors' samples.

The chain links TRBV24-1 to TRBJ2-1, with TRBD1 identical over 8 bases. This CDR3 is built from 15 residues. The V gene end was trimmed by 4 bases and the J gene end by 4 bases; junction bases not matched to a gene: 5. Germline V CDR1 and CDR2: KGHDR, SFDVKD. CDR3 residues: CATSDPGGRYNEQFF. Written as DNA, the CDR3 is TGTGCCACCAGTGACCCAGGGGGCCGATACAATGAGCAGTTCTTC.

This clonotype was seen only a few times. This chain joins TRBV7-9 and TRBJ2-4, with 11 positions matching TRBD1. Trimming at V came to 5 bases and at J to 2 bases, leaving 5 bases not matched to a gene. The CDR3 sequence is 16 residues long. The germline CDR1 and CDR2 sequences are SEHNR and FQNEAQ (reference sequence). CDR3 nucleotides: TGTGCCAGCAGCCCTGGGACAGGGGGAACCAAAAACATTCAGTACTTC. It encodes CASSPGTGGTKNIQYF.

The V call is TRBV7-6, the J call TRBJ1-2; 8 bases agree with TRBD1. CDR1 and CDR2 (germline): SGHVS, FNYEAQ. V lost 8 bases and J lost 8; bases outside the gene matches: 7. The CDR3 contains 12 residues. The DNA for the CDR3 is TGTGCCAGCGGACAGGGTCTAAGCGGCTACACCTTC. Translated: CASGQGLSGYTF.

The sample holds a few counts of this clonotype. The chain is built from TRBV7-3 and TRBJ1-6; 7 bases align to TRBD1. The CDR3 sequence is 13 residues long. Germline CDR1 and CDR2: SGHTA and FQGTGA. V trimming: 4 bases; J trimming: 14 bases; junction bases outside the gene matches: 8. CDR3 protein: CASSSMDRKTLHF. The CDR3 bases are TGTGCCAGCAGCTCCATGGACAGGAAGACCCTCCACTTT.

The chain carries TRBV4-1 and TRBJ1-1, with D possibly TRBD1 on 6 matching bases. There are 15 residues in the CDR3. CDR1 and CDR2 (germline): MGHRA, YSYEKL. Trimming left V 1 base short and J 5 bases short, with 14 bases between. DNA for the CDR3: TGCGCCAGCAGCCAAGTCGGGCCAGGGGAAACTGAAGCTTTCTTT. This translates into CASSQVGPGETEAFF.

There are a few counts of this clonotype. DNA for the CDR3: TGTGCCAGCAGCTTTCGACAGGGACGATTTCGTGCGGACACTGAAGCTTTCTTT. Translation: CASSFRQGRFRADTEAFF. V usage is TRBV5-6 and J usage is TRBJ1-1, with TRBD1 matching over 7 bases. Germline V gene data show CDR1 as SGHDT and CDR2 as YYEEEE. With V trimmed by 2 bases and J by 3 bases, 16 bases remained unmatched. The CDR3 is 18 amino acids.

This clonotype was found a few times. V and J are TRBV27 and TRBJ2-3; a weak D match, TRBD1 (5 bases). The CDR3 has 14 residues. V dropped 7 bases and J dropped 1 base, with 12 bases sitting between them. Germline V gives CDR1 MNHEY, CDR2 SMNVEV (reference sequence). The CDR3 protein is CASTSGPRTDTQYF. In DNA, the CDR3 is TGTGCCAGCACATCAGGGCCCCGCACAGATACGCAGTATTTT.

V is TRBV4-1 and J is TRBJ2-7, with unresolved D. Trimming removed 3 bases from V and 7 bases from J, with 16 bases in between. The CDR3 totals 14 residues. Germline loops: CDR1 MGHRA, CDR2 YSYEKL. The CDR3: CASSHPEDLGEQYF. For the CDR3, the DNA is TGCGCCAGCAGCCACCCAGAGGACCTGGGGGAGCAGTACTTC.

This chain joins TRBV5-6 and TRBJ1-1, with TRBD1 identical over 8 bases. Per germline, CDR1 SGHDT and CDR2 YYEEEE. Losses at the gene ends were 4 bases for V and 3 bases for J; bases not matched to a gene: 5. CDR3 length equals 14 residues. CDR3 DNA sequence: TGTGCCAGCAGCCCGGGCAGGGGGCACACTGAAGCTTTCTTT. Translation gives CASSPGRGHTEAFF.

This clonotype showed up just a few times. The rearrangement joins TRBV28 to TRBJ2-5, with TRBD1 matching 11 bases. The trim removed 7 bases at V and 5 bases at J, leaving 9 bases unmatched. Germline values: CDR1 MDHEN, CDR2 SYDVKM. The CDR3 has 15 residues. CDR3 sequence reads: CASTPGQGDWETQYF. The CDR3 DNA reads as TGTGCCAGCACACCGGGACAGGGGGATTGGGAGACCCAGTACTTC.

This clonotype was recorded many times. The CDR3 loop is CASSYGTDRNTEAFF. The CDR3 region has the DNA TGTGCCAGCAGTTACGGGACAGACAGAAACACTGAAGCTTTCTTT. The V and J genes are TRBV6-5 and TRBJ1-1; 7 bases match TRBD1. Trimming took 2 bases from V and 2 from J; bases not matched to a gene: 5. This CDR3 spans 15 amino acids. Germline CDR1 reads MNHEY; CDR2 reads SVGAGI.

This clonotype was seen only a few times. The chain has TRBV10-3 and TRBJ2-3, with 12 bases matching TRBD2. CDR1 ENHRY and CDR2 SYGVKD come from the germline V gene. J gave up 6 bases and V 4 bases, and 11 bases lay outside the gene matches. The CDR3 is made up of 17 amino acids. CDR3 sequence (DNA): TGTGCCATCAGTGGATCTAGCGGGGGGGCCGGTAGGGATACGCAGTATTTT. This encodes CAISGSSGGAGRDTQYF.

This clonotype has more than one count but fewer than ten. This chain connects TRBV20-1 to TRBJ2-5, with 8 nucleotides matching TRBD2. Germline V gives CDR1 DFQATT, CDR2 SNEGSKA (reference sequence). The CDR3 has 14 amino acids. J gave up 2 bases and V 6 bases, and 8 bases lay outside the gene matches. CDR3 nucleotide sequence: TGCAGTGCCTATCCCGGGGGGGGACAAGAGACCCAGTACTTC. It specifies CSAYPGGGQETQYF.

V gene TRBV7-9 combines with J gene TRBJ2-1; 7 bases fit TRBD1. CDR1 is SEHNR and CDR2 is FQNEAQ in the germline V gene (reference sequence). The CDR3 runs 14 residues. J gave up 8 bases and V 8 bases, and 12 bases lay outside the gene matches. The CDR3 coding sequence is TGTGCCAGCCCCCTGCCGGACAGGAAACATGAGCAGTTCTTC. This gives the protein CASPLPDRKHEQFF.

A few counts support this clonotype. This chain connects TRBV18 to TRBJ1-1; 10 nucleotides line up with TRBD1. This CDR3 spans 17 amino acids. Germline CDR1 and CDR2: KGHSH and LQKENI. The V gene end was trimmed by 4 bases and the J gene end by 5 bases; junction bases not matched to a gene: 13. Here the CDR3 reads CASSQNPGDRGKTEAFF. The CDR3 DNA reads TGTGCCAGCTCACAAAACCCAGGGGACAGGGGAAAAACTGAAGCTTTCTTT.

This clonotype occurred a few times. Here the CDR3 reads CASRGRGLVRLDNSPLHF. The CDR3 DNA reads as TGTGCCAGCAGAGGAAGGGGGTTGGTACGTCTCGATAATTCACCCCTCCACTTT. V is TRBV12-3 or TRBV12-4 and J is TRBJ1-6, with a weak D call TRBD1 (6 bases). V lost 6 bases and J 5 bases, leaving 23 bases between the germline ends. The length of the CDR3 is 18 residues.

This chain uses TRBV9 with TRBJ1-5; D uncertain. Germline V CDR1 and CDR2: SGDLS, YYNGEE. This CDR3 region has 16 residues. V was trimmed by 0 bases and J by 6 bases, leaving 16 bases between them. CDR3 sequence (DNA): TGTGCCAGCAGCGTAGGCCCAGGCCCAGAGGGTCAGCCCCAGCATTTT. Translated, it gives CASSVGPGPEGQPQHF. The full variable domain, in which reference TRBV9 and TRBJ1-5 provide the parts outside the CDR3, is DSGVTQTPKHLITATGQRVTLRCSPRSGDLSVYWYQQSLDQGLQFLIQYYNGEERAKGNILERFSAQQFPDLHSELNLSSLELGDSALYFCASSVGPGPEGQPQHFGDGTRLSIL.

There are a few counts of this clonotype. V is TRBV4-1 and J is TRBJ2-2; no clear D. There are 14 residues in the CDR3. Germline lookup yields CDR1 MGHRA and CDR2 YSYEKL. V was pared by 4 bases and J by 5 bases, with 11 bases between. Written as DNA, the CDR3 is TGCGCCAGCAGCCCCCTAATGGGAACCGGGGAGCTGTTTTTT. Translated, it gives CASSPLMGTGELFF.